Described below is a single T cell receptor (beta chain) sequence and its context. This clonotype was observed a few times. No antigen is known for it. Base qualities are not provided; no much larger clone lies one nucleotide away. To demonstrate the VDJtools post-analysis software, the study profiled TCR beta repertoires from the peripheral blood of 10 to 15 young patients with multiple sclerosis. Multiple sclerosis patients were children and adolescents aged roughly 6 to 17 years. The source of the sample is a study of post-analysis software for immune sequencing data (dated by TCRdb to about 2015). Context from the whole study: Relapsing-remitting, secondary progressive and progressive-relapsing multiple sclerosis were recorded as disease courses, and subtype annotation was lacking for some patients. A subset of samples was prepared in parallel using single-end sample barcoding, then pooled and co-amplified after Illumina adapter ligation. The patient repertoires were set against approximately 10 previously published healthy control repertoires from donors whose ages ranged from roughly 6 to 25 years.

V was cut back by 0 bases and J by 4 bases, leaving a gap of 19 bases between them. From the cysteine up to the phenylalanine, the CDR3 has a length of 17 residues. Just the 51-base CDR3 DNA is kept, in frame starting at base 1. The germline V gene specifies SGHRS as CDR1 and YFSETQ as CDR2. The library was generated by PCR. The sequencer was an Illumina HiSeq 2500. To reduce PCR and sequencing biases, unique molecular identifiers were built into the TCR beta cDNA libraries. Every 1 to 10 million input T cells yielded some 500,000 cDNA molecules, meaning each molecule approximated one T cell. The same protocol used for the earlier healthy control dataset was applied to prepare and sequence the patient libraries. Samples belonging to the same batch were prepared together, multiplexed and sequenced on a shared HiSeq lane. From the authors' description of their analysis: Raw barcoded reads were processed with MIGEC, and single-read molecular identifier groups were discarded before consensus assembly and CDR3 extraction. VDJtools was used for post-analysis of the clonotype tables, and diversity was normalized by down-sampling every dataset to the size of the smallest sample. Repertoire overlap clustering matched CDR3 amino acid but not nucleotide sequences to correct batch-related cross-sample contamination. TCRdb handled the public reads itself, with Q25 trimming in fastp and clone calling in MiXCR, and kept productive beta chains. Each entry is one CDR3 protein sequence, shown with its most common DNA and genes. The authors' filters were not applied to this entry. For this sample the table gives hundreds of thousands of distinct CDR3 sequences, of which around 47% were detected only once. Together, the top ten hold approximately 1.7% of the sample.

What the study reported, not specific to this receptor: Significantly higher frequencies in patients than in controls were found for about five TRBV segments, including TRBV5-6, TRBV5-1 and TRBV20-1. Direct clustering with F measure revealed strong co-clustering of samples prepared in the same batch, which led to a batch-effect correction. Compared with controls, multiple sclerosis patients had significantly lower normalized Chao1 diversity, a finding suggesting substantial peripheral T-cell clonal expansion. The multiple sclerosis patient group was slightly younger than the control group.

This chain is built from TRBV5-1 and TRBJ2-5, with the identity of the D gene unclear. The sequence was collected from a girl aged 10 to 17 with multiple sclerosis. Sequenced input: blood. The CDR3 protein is CASSLAVLEFVGETQYF. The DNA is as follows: TGCGCCAGCAGCTTGGCCGTCCTCGAGTTCGTGGGAGAGACCCAGTACTTC.